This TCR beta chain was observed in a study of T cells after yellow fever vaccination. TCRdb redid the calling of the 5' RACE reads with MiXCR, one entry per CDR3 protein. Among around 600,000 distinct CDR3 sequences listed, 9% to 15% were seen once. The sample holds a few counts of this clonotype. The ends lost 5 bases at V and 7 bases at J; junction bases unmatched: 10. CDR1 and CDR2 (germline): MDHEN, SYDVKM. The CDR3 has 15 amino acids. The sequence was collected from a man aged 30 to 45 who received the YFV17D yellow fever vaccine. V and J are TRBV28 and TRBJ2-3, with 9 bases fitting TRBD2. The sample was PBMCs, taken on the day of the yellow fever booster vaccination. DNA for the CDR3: TGTGCCAGCAGTCTGGGCGGGAGGGCCATCTATACGCAGTATTTT. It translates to CASSLGGRAIYTQYF.